Sequencing of this T cell receptor (beta chain) was carried out in a study of PD-1 blockade in mismatch repair-deficient tumors. The overall study: All were previously treated, progressing patients with eleven to twelve mismatch repair-deficient cancer types. Findings and limits, study-wide: After pembrolizumab, tumor-resident clones rose rapidly, then generally contracted before radiologic responses.

Data came from immunoSEQ multiplex PCR; TCRdb stores just in-frame clones and leaves some out. The repertoire holds over 100,000 clones, 65% to 80% seen once, with about 4.5% in the top ten. The ends lost 8 bases at V and 2 bases at J; junction bases unmatched: 17. This CDR3 comprises 17 residues. Germline loops: CDR1 SNHLY, CDR2 FYNNEI. PCR or immunohistochemistry showed mismatch repair deficiency in every enrolled patient. Three pembrolizumab responders had their TCRs sequenced. This clone occurred once. Its cognate antigen is unknown. The genes are TRBV2 and TRBJ2-5; 7 nucleotides line up with TRBD2. The receptor's source is an adult with mismatch repair-deficient cancer. The sequencing used peripheral blood, collected 60 weeks after starting pembrolizumab. CDR3 sequence (DNA): TGTGCCAGCTCGAATGGGGGGGTAGCGGCTATACAAGAGACCCAGTACTTC. This gives the protein CASSNGGVAAIQETQYF.